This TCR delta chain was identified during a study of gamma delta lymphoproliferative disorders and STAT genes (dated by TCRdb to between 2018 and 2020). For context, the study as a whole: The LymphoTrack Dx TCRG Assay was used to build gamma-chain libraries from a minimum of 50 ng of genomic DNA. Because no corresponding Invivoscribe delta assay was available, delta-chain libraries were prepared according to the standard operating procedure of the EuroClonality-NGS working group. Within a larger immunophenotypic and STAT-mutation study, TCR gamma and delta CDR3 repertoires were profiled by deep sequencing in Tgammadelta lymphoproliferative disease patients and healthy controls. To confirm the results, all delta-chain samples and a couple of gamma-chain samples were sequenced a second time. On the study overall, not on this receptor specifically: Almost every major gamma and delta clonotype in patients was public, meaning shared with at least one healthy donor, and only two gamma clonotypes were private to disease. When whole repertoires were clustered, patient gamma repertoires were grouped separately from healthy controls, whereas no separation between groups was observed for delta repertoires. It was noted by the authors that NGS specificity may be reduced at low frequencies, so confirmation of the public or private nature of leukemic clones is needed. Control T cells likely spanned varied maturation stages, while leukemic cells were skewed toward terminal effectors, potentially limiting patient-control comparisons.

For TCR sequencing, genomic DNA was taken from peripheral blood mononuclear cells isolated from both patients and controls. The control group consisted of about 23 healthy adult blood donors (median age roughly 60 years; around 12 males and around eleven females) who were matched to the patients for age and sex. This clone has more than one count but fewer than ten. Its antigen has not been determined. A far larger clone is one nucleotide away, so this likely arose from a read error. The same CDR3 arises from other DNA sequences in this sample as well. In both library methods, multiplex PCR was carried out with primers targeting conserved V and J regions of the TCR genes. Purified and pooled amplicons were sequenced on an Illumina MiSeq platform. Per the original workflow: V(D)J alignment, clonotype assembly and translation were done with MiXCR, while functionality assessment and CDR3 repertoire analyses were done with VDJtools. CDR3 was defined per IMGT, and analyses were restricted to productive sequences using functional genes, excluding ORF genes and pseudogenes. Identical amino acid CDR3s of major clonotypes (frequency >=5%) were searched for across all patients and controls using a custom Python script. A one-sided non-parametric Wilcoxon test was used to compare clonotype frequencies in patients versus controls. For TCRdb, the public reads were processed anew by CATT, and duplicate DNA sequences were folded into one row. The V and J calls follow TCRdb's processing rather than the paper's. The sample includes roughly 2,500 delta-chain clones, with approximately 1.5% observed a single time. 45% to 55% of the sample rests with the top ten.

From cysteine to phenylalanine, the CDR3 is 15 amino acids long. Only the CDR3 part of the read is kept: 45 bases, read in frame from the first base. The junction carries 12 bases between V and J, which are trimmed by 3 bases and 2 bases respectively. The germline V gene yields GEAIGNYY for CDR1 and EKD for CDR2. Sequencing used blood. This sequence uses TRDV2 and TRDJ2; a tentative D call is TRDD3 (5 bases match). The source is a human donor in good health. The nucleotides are TGTGCCTGTGACCCCATGCTGGGATTGACAGCACAACTCTTCTTT. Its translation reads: CACDPMLGLTAQLFF.